Listed below are T cell receptor beta chains from one sample, sequenced in a study of cytomegalovirus exposure and HLA in healthy donors. Assay used: immunoSEQ multiplex PCR; TCRdb lists only in-frame clones, some missing. Counted here are 95,000 to 110,000 clones, 82% occurring once; the ten biggest clones make up about 2.5%. Material for sequencing was PBMCs. These receptors were obtained from a man aged 25-45 years in good health and CMV-seropositive. Both conserved end residues are part of each CDR3. Some rows have no size entry. The others give once, few or many, or a class for an expanded clone.

j_gene: TRBJ2-1; abundance: NA; v_gene: TRBV29-1; CDR3aa: CSVDLALLPYEQFF
j_gene: TRBJ2-1; abundance: few; v_gene: TRBV12-5; CDR3aa: CASLNIQGRSEQFF
j_gene: TRBJ2-1; abundance: NA; v_gene: TRBV6-5; CDR3aa: CASSFDWGSSYNEQFF
j_gene: TRBJ2-7; abundance: NA; v_gene: TRBV25-1; CDR3aa: CASSTGYEQYF
j_gene: NA; abundance: NA; v_gene: TRBV6-6; CDR3aa: CASSYPARRPYEQYF
j_gene: TRBJ2-1; abundance: NA; v_gene: TRBV6-4; CDR3aa: CASSPTQGVPYNEQFF
j_gene: TRBJ1-1; abundance: few; v_gene: TRBV11-3; CDR3aa: CASSFSGNTEAFF
j_gene: TRBJ2-3; abundance: NA; v_gene: TRBV5-1; CDR3aa: CASSLVGGGSDTQYF
j_gene: TRBJ1-5; abundance: NA; v_gene: TRBV7-8; CDR3aa: CASSSGQGGNQPQHF
j_gene: TRBJ2-3; abundance: NA; v_gene: TRBV19; CDR3aa: CASSIDPAGATDTQYF
j_gene: TRBJ1-6; abundance: NA; v_gene: TRBV27; CDR3aa: CASSTGESPLHF
j_gene: TRBJ1-5; abundance: NA; v_gene: TRBV30; CDR3aa: CACQQGGTQPQHF
j_gene: TRBJ1-4; abundance: NA; v_gene: TRBV4-1; CDR3aa: CASSQVGTGINEKLFF
j_gene: TRBJ1-6; abundance: few; v_gene: TRBV7-2; CDR3aa: CASTRDRGNSPLHF
j_gene: TRBJ1-4; abundance: NA; v_gene: TRBV11-2; CDR3aa: CASSAHQLSHEKLFF
j_gene: TRBJ1-2; abundance: NA; v_gene: TRBV7-9; CDR3aa: CASSFLTESYGYTF
j_gene: TRBJ2-1; abundance: NA; v_gene: TRBV9; CDR3aa: CASSETSGGYNEQFF
j_gene: TRBJ1-2; abundance: NA; v_gene: TRBV5-6; CDR3aa: CASRYGTAYGYTF
j_gene: TRBJ2-7; abundance: NA; v_gene: TRBV27; CDR3aa: CASSFGSGGPKEQYF
j_gene: NA; abundance: NA; v_gene: TRBV30; CDR3aa: CAWSPEGVIGFYEQYF
j_gene: TRBJ2-2; abundance: NA; v_gene: TRBV11-3; CDR3aa: CASSLYRNTGELFF
j_gene: TRBJ2-3; abundance: NA; v_gene: TRBV18; CDR3aa: CASSVDYNTDTQYF
j_gene: TRBJ1-1; abundance: NA; v_gene: TRBV28; CDR3aa: CASSSIRVVMNTEAFF
j_gene: TRBJ1-3; abundance: NA; v_gene: TRBV10-3; CDR3aa: CAISESAVGATGNTIYF
j_gene: TRBJ2-3; abundance: NA; v_gene: TRBV5-6; CDR3aa: CASSLVGGASTDTQYF
j_gene: TRBJ1-6; abundance: NA; v_gene: TRBV6-5; CDR3aa: CASSFQSAPLHF
j_gene: TRBJ2-7; abundance: NA; v_gene: TRBV5-1; CDR3aa: CASSQTGTTYEQYF
j_gene: TRBJ1-6; abundance: NA; v_gene: TRBV27; CDR3aa: CASSGQGSSPLHF
j_gene: TRBJ2-1; abundance: NA; v_gene: TRBV29-1; CDR3aa: CSVERGSNYNEQFF
j_gene: TRBJ1-4; abundance: NA; v_gene: TRBV29-1; CDR3aa: CSAWVGGNEKLFF
j_gene: TRBJ2-1; abundance: NA; v_gene: TRBV27; CDR3aa: CASSLKVGGSYNEQFF
j_gene: TRBJ2-2; abundance: NA; v_gene: TRBV10-1; CDR3aa: CASSELRGELFF
j_gene: TRBJ2-3; abundance: NA; v_gene: TRBV5-8; CDR3aa: CASSQGSTDTQYF
j_gene: TRBJ1-1; abundance: once; v_gene: TRBV5-1; CDR3aa: CASSLGRRGFSTEAFF
j_gene: TRBJ1-2; abundance: NA; v_gene: TRBV18; CDR3aa: CASSPLTGTELYGYTF
j_gene: TRBJ2-7; abundance: NA; v_gene: TRBV6-6; CDR3aa: CASSLLAGNEQYF
j_gene: TRBJ2-3; abundance: few; v_gene: TRBV11-2; CDR3aa: CASSPRLGGTSDTQYF
j_gene: TRBJ1-2; abundance: NA; v_gene: TRBV5-4; CDR3aa: CASSSRVNYGYTF
j_gene: TRBJ2-7; abundance: NA; v_gene: TRBV7-6; CDR3aa: CASSHQGAYEQYF
j_gene: TRBJ1-3; abundance: NA; v_gene: TRBV7-9; CDR3aa: CASSLFPDQGDSGNTIYF
j_gene: TRBJ2-4; abundance: NA; v_gene: TRBV7-9; CDR3aa: CSSSSLQGENIQYF
j_gene: TRBJ2-1; abundance: NA; v_gene: TRBV2; CDR3aa: CAFKSGVGRNEQFF
j_gene: TRBJ2-5; abundance: NA; v_gene: TRBV2; CDR3aa: CASSASGLTQETQYF
j_gene: TRBJ2-2; abundance: NA; v_gene: TRBV5-1; CDR3aa: CASSKTGHTGELFF
j_gene: TRBJ1-2; abundance: NA; v_gene: TRBV30; CDR3aa: CAWGLGGTGKNYYGYTF
j_gene: TRBJ1-2; abundance: once; v_gene: TRBV19; CDR3aa: CASSIRGIGLGYTF